The sequence of this T cell receptor beta chain was determined in a study of tumor and adjacent non-tumor tissue in lung cancer. In the study overall: The patients, approximately nine men and a handful of women, were roughly 31 to 85 with stage I to III disease. On average, productive TCRbeta reads reached a few million per sample.

TCRbeta libraries were built with three rounds of nested PCR, modified from ARM-PCR. One entry per CDR3 protein, called by TCRdb with MiXCR from the multiplex PCR reads. The sample comprises tens of thousands of distinct CDR3 sequences, over 60% of which are singletons, and approximately 9.5% rests with the top ten. No cell sorting was done before RNA was extracted from the tissue. Germline V gene data show CDR1 as SGHAT and CDR2 as FQNNGV. This CDR3 contains 14 residues. Turning to this clonotype: The junction departs from the called germline gene at one end, perhaps through a read error.

The sequenced material came from lung tumor tissue. The clonotype was recovered from a woman aged 40 to 50 with non-small cell lung cancer. V gene TRBV11-2 combines with J gene TRBJ2-7; D is ambiguous. CDR3 coding DNA: TGTGCCAGTAGCTTTAGTGCGTTCGTCCACGACCAGTACTTC. Translation gives CASSFSAFVHDQYF.